What follows are 7 T cell receptor beta chains derived from one specimen sequenced in a study of T cells in Graves' hyperthyroidism and ophthalmopathy. Researchers amplified the TCR beta CDR3 regions from RNA transcripts. First-round RT-PCR with HTBI primers amplified the TCR CDR3 region. TCRdb processed the multiplex PCR reads anew with MiXCR; each CDR3 protein has one entry. The sample contains some 600,000 distinct CDR3 sequences, roughly 46% of which appear only once. Material for sequencing was peripheral blood or thyroid tissue (not recorded which). These receptors came from a woman in her late teens or twenties with Graves' hyperthyroidism.

Concerning this clonotype itself: This likely comes from a read error, as the CDR3 has no conserved phenylalanine or tryptophan at its end. The J gene is TRBJ1-5, the V gene TRBV29-1; D unresolved. The germline V gene encodes CDR1 SQVTM and CDR2 ANQGSEA. The CDR3 length is 14 residues. CDR3: CSARDPADNQPQHL. As DNA, the CDR3 is TGCAGTGCTAGAGATCCGGCAGACAATCAGCCCCAGCATCTT.

The rearrangement joins TRBV2 to TRBJ2-5; unclear D gene. The ends were cut back, 8 bases at V and 0 bases at J, with 10 bases in the middle. The CDR3 extends over 13 amino acids. The germline V gene has CDR1 SNHLY and CDR2 FYNNEI. The DNA for the CDR3 is TGTGCCAGCTCTCCCGGTTACCAAGAGACCCAGTACTTC. Its translation: CASSPGYQETQYF.

The V call is TRBV25-1, the J call TRBJ1-6; 7 bases agree with TRBD1. The V and J ends lost 11 bases and 10 bases, in that order; junction bases with no gene match: 11. The length of the CDR3 is 13 residues. The germline V gene encodes CDR1 MGHDK and CDR2 SYGVNS. Written as DNA, the CDR3 is TGTGCCTCGGGGCGTGGACAGGAGTCACCCCTCCACTTT. Translated: CASGRGQESPLHF.

The rearrangement links TRBV24-1 to TRBJ1-5, with TRBD1 identical over 7 bases. The V gene's germline CDR1 is KGHDR and CDR2 SFDVKD. The CDR3 length is 15 residues. J lost 2 bases, V lost 1 base, and 1 base had no gene match. Here the CDR3 DNA reads TGTGCCACCAGTGATTTAACAGGGGGCAATCAGCCCCAGCATTTT. Translating gives CATSDLTGGNQPQHF.

The chain carries TRBV11-1 and TRBJ2-7; 14 bases align to TRBD2. This CDR3 spans 12 amino acids. Germline V gives CDR1 SGHAT, CDR2 FQDESV (reference sequence). The CDR3 nucleotides are TGTGACACAGGGACTAGCGGGAGTTTGCAGTACTTC. Amino acids: CDTGTSGSLQYF.

As concerns this clonotype: At one end the junction does not follow the germline gene, possibly because of a read error. The chain is built from TRBV7-2 and TRBJ2-2; D possibly corresponds to TRBD2 (5 bases). CDR3 length equals 15 residues. Germline CDR1 reads SGHTA; CDR2 reads FQGNSA. CDR3 in DNA: TGTGCCAGCAGCTTAATCTCTGGGAACACCGGGGAGCTGTCTTTT. Protein product: CASSLISGNTGELSF. Full variable domain (outside the CDR3, taken from reference TRBV7-2 and TRBJ2-2): GAGVSQSPSNKVTEKGKDVELRCDPISGHTALYWYRQSLGQGLEFLIYFQGNSAPDKSGLPSDRFSAERTGGSVSTLTIQRTQQEDSAVYLCASSLISGNTGELSFGEGSRLTVL.

As regards this clonotype: An end of the junction does not agree with germline; a read error may underlie this. This chain joins TRBV10-2 and TRBJ1-5; D remains unclear. CDR1 is WSHSY and CDR2 is SAAADI in the germline V gene. The CDR3 totals 12 residues. In DNA, the CDR3 is TGTGCCAGCAGAGCCTTTACTCAGCCCCAGCATTTT. It codes for CASRAFTQPQHF.